This TCR beta chain was observed in a study of T-cell reconstitution after alpha-beta-depleted transplantation in children. Study-level results: Alpha-beta T cells present about two months after transplant were reported to originate from several hundred expanded graft clones. Most T-cell counts and diversity one year after the transplant came from T cells that were newly produced. Diversity of TCRbeta at day 60 was high in some patients, arising from surviving recipient T cells and thymic progenitors.

There are many counts of this clonotype. Its antigen is unidentified. The V gene end was trimmed by 0 bases and the J gene end by 9 bases; junction bases not matched to a gene: 0. Germline V gives CDR1 SGHRS, CDR2 YFSETQ. The CDR3 is 13 amino acids. The TCRbeta library incorporated unique molecular identifiers. TCRdb redid the calling of the PCR reads with MiXCR, one entry per CDR3 protein. There are about 200,000 distinct CDR3 sequences in the sample; roughly 6.5% occur only once, and approximately 4.1% lies in the top ten. The chain has TRBV5-1 and TRBJ2-1, with TRBD2 matching over 10 bases. The TCR sequence derives from a girl under three years old with combined immunodeficiency, due to receive a stem cell transplant. The input for sequencing was PBMCs, taken before TCRalphabeta/CD19-depleted stem cell transplant. Here the CDR3 DNA reads TGCGCCAGCAGCTTGGGGACTAGCGGTGAGCAGTTCTTC. Protein: CASSLGTSGEQFF.